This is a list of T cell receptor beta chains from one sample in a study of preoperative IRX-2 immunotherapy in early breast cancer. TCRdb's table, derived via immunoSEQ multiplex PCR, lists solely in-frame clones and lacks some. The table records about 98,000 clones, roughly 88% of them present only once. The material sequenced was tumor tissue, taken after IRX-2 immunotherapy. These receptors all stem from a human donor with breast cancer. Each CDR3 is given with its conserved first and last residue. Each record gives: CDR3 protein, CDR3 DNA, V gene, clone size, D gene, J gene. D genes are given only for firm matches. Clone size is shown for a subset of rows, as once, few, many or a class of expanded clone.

cdr3_aa: CASLWGVDTQYF
cdr3_nt: TGTGCCAGCCTTTGGGGGGTAGATACGCAGTATTTT
v_call: TRBV6-8
clone_size: .
d_call: .
j_call: TRBJ2-3

cdr3_aa: CASSLGTSGKSSYNEQFF
cdr3_nt: TGCGCCAGCAGCTTGGGGACTAGCGGGAAGAGCTCCTACAATGAGCAGTTCTTC
v_call: TRBV5-1
clone_size: .
d_call: TRBD2
j_call: TRBJ2-1

cdr3_aa: CASSGDLSSYEQYF
cdr3_nt: TGCGCCAGCAGCGGGGACTTAAGCTCCTACGAGCAGTACTTC
v_call: TRBV5-1
clone_size: .
d_call: .
j_call: TRBJ2-7

cdr3_aa: CAWSVLMNTEAFF
cdr3_nt: TGTGCCTGGAGTGTACTTATGAACACTGAAGCTTTCTTT
v_call: TRBV30
clone_size: .
d_call: .
j_call: TRBJ1-1

cdr3_aa: CASSRQETGSTDTQYF
cdr3_nt: TGTGCCAGCAGCCGCCAAGAGACAGGGAGCACAGATACGCAGTATTTT
v_call: TRBV6-8
clone_size: .
d_call: TRBD1
j_call: TRBJ2-3

cdr3_aa: CASSPSQNEQYF
cdr3_nt: TGTGCCAGCTCACCGTCACAGAACGAGCAGTACTTC
v_call: TRBV18
clone_size: once
d_call: .
j_call: TRBJ2-7

cdr3_aa: CASSYQAGAGNTIYF
cdr3_nt: TGTGCCAGCAGTTACCAGGCAGGGGCTGGAAACACCATATATTTT
v_call: TRBV6-8
clone_size: .
d_call: .
j_call: TRBJ1-3

cdr3_aa: CASSLGPREGTQYF
cdr3_nt: TGCGCCAGCAGCTTGGGTCCACGGGAGGGTACGCAGTATTTT
v_call: TRBV5-1
clone_size: .
d_call: TRBD2
j_call: TRBJ2-3

cdr3_aa: CASRGQGSYNSPLHF
cdr3_nt: TGTGCCAGCAGGGGACAGGGGAGCTATAATTCACCCCTCCACTTT
v_call: TRBV6-8
clone_size: .
d_call: TRBD1
j_call: TRBJ1-6

cdr3_aa: CASSLLDRVNTEAFF
cdr3_nt: TGCGCCAGCAGCCTTTTAGACAGGGTGAACACTGAAGCTTTCTTT
v_call: TRBV1
clone_size: .
d_call: .
j_call: TRBJ1-1

cdr3_aa: CASSYAGTGAYEQYF
cdr3_nt: TGTGCCAGCAGTTACGCCGGGACAGGGGCCTACGAGCAGTACTTC
v_call: TRBV6-8
clone_size: .
d_call: TRBD1
j_call: TRBJ2-7

cdr3_aa: CASSPAGGSPDTQYF
cdr3_nt: TGCGCCAGCAGCCCAGCGGGAGGTTCCCCAGATACGCAGTATTTT
v_call: TRBV5-1
clone_size: .
d_call: TRBD2
j_call: TRBJ2-3

cdr3_aa: CASKKADGAYNEQFF
cdr3_nt: TGCGCCAGCAAGAAGGCAGATGGAGCCTACAATGAGCAGTTCTTC
v_call: TRBV5-1
clone_size: .
d_call: .
j_call: TRBJ2-1

cdr3_aa: CASSLVEGWHTEAFF
cdr3_nt: TGTGCCAGCAGCTTGGTTGAGGGTTGGCACACTGAAGCTTTCTTT
v_call: TRBV11-3
clone_size: .
d_call: .
j_call: TRBJ1-1

cdr3_aa: CAIRDSLDTQYF
cdr3_nt: TGTGCCATCCGGGACTCCCTGGATACGCAGTATTTT
v_call: TRBV10-3
clone_size: .
d_call: .
j_call: TRBJ2-3

cdr3_aa: CASSSGQTRLNTEAFF
cdr3_nt: TGCGCCAGCAGCTCAGGACAGACCCGATTGAACACTGAAGCTTTCTTT
v_call: TRBV5-1
clone_size: once
d_call: .
j_call: TRBJ1-1

cdr3_aa: CASSLEGGGNQPQHF
cdr3_nt: TGCGCCAGCAGCCTCGAGGGAGGGGGCAATCAGCCCCAGCATTTT
v_call: TRBV5-1
clone_size: .
d_call: .
j_call: TRBJ1-5

cdr3_aa: CASSLPITGTGGGEQFF
cdr3_nt: TGTGCCAGCAGCCTACCGATAACCGGGACAGGGGGTGGTGAGCAGTTCTTC
v_call: TRBV11-3
clone_size: .
d_call: TRBD1
j_call: TRBJ2-1

cdr3_aa: CASSYNDRVAEAFF
cdr3_nt: TGTGCCAGCAGTTACAACGACAGGGTCGCTGAAGCTTTCTTT
v_call: TRBV6-8
clone_size: .
d_call: TRBD1
j_call: TRBJ1-1

cdr3_aa: CASSSGQGEDGYTF
cdr3_nt: TGCGCCAGCAGTTCAGGACAGGGGGAGGATGGCTACACCTTC
v_call: TRBV5-1
clone_size: .
d_call: TRBD1
j_call: TRBJ1-2

cdr3_aa: CASSLLAGDNEQFF
cdr3_nt: TGTGCCAGCAGCTTGCTAGCGGGTGACAATGAGCAGTTCTTC
v_call: TRBV11-3
clone_size: .
d_call: TRBD2
j_call: TRBJ2-1

cdr3_aa: CASSDRGPYEQYF
cdr3_nt: TGTGCCAGCAGCGACAGGGGGCCCTACGAGCAGTACTTC
v_call: TRBV28
clone_size: .
d_call: TRBD1
j_call: TRBJ2-7

cdr3_aa: CASSLRGYGYTF
cdr3_nt: TGTGCCAGCAGTTTAAGGGGCTATGGCTACACCTTC
v_call: TRBV28
clone_size: .
d_call: .
j_call: TRBJ1-2

cdr3_aa: CATSIQQQGASGAFF
cdr3_nt: TGTGCCACCAGCATTCAGCAACAGGGGGCGAGTGGAGCTTTCTTT
v_call: TRBV15
clone_size: .
d_call: TRBD1
j_call: TRBJ1-1

cdr3_aa: CAWSGGQSNQPQHF
cdr3_nt: TGTGCCTGGAGTGGGGGACAGAGCAATCAGCCCCAGCATTTT
v_call: TRBV30
clone_size: .
d_call: TRBD1
j_call: TRBJ1-5

cdr3_aa: CASNRDTHEQYF
cdr3_nt: TGTGCCAGCAACCGGGACACCCACGAGCAGTACTTC
v_call: TRBV12-5
clone_size: .
d_call: .
j_call: TRBJ2-7

cdr3_aa: CASTKTPGTGNYGYTF
cdr3_nt: TGCGCCAGCACCAAAACCCCCGGGACAGGGAACTATGGCTACACCTTC
v_call: TRBV5-1
clone_size: .
d_call: TRBD1
j_call: TRBJ1-2

cdr3_aa: CSAPRGSGNTIYF
cdr3_nt: TGCAGCGCCCCCCGGGGCTCTGGAAACACCATATATTTT
v_call: TRBV29-1
clone_size: .
d_call: .
j_call: TRBJ1-3

cdr3_aa: CASSPPQGTNTEAFF
cdr3_nt: TGTGCCAGCTCACCACCTCAGGGGACGAACACTGAAGCTTTCTTT
v_call: TRBV18
clone_size: .
d_call: .
j_call: TRBJ1-1